These 18 T cell receptor beta chains were all obtained from the same sample, sequenced in a study of OX40 agonist ivuxolimab in advanced cancers. The repertoire was sequenced with immunoSEQ multiplex PCR; TCRdb's copy has only in-frame clones and lacks some. The sample records roughly 30,000 clones, 85% to 95% being singletons. Specimen: CD4+ or CD8+ T cells sorted from blood, collected in a trial of the OX40 agonist ivuxolimab. These receptors were obtained from an adult with an advanced solid tumor such as melanoma, head and neck, liver or kidney cancer.

The V call is TRBV29-1, the J call TRBJ2-3; D ambiguous. CDR3 length equals 15 residues. Germline V lookup: CDR1 SQVTM, CDR2 ANQGSEA. Trimming took off 0 bases at V and 6 bases at J, with 16 bases between the two ends. The DNA for the CDR3 is TGCAGCGTTGAAGATTCCTTAACGATCCCCGATACGCAGTATTTT. Its translation is CSVEDSLTIPDTQYF.

The chain uses TRBV7-9 and TRBJ2-1; D not certain. Germline-derived CDR1 and CDR2 are SEHNR and FQNEAQ (reference sequence). This CDR3 comprises 15 residues. V was trimmed by 1 base and J by 0 bases, leaving 7 bases between them. CDR3 nucleotides: TGTGCCAGCAGCTTAGTCATCGTCTCCTACAATGAGCAGTTCTTC. This codes for CASSLVIVSYNEQFF.

This sequence joins TRBV30 and TRBJ2-1, with D unclear. V lost 0 bases and J 8 bases, leaving 5 bases between the germline ends. Germline CDR1 reads GTSNPN; CDR2 reads SVGIG (reference sequence). The CDR3 contains 11 residues. The CDR3 region has the DNA TGTGCCTGGAGTGTATCATATGAGCAGTTCTTC. Encoded protein: CAWSVSYEQFF.

The chain employs TRBV4-1 and TRBJ2-6, with a possible D match to TRBD1 (7 bases). The CDR3 contains 17 residues. Germline V gene lookup returns CDR1 MGHRA and CDR2 YSYEKL. V gave up 3 bases and J gave up 0 bases, with 12 bases separating them. The CDR3 DNA follows: TGCGCCAGCAGCCAGCGGGACAGCCTCTCTGGGGCCAACGTCCTGACTTTC. This gives the protein CASSQRDSLSGANVLTF.

This chain links TRBV6-5 with TRBJ1-2, with a possible D match to TRBD1 (6 bases). V shed 0 bases and J shed 4 bases, with 9 bases lying between them. The CDR3 contains 14 residues. Germline values: CDR1 MNHEY, CDR2 SVGAGI. CDR3 in DNA: TGTGCCAGCAGTTACTCGAGGGGGAGCTATGGCTACACCTTC. Its protein product is CASSYSRGSYGYTF.

This clone was counted once. The V gene is TRBV18, the J gene TRBJ2-7, with 7 positions matching TRBD1. There are 13 residues in the CDR3. Trimming at V came to 3 bases and at J to 2 bases, leaving 1 base not matched to a gene. Looked up from germline, CDR1 is KGHSH and CDR2 is LQKENI. The CDR3 DNA follows: TGTGCCAGCTCACCGGGACAGACCTACGAGCAGTACTTC. As protein: CASSPGQTYEQYF.

The CDR3 loop is CASSESWANTGELFF. In nucleotides, the CDR3 is TGCGCCAGCAGTGAGTCTTGGGCGAACACCGGGGAGCTGTTTTTT. This rearrangement joins TRBV10-2 to TRBJ2-2; D unresolved. The V end lost 0 bases, the J end lost 0 bases, and 5 bases lay between the germline ends. CDR1 WSHSY and CDR2 SAAADI come from the germline V gene. This CDR3 is built from 15 residues.

The J gene is TRBJ2-5, the V gene TRBV7-2; D perhaps matches TRBD1 (5 bases). The germline V gene encodes CDR1 SGHTA and CDR2 FQGNSA. CDR3 length: 15 residues. The V and J ends lost 5 bases and 5 bases respectively, with 18 bases between them. CDR3 bases: TGTGCCAGCAGCCCCCCGGGCAGGGAAGAGGAGACCCAGTACTTC. Encoded protein: CASSPPGREEETQYF.

This sequence joins TRBV5-4 and TRBJ1-3, with 9 bases aligning to TRBD1. The V segment lost 2 bases and the J segment 0 bases; nucleotides outside the gene matches: 6. The CDR3 runs to 17 residues. Germline V gene sequence: CDR1 SGHNT, CDR2 YYREEE (reference sequence). CDR3 coding DNA: TGTGCCAGCAGCTTCGGACAGGGGAGACCCTCTGGAAACACCATATATTTT. This encodes CASSFGQGRPSGNTIYF.

V and J are TRBV7-9 and TRBJ2-7; D gene ambiguous. CDR3 length: 14 amino acids. The germline V gene encodes CDR1 SEHNR and CDR2 FQNEAQ (reference sequence). V lost 0 bases and J 7 bases, leaving 13 bases between the germline ends. The CDR3 DNA sequence: TGTGCCAGCAGCTTAGCGGGCGCAGGCCAAGAGCAGTACTTC. Protein: CASSLAGAGQEQYF.

Points on this clone: Additional DNA sequences in this sample encode the identical CDR3. The chain carries TRBV6-5 and TRBJ2-7; maybe TRBD1 (6 bases). Germline V gene data show CDR1 as MNHEY and CDR2 as SVGAGI. The CDR3 has 12 residues. V lost 4 bases and J 3 bases, leaving 7 bases between the germline ends. CDR3 loop: CASSLGGYEQYF. In DNA form, the CDR3 reads TGTGCCAGCAGTTTAGGGGGCTACGAGCAGTACTTC.

The CDR3 loop reads CARSHPLAGEYNEQFF. The CDR3 DNA reads TGTGCCAGAAGCCACCCCCTAGCGGGAGAGTACAATGAGCAGTTCTTC. The V and J genes are TRBV7-5 and TRBJ2-1; the DNA was not used to check the table's D call, TRBD2. TRBV7-5 is flagged as a pseudogene. This CDR3 region has 16 residues.

The gene calls are TRBV12-5 and TRBJ2-7; TRBD2 aligns across 11 bases. From germline, CDR1 is LGHNT and CDR2 FRNRAP. V dropped 5 bases and J dropped 5; count of bases not matched to a gene: 8. The CDR3 extends over 15 amino acids. The CDR3 coding sequence is TGTGCTAGTGGTACCTTCGTGACTAGCGGGGACGAGCAGTACTTC. Translation: CASGTFVTSGDEQYF.

The V gene is TRBV9, the J gene TRBJ2-2; the D is unclear. Germline assignment: CDR1 SGDLS and CDR2 YYNGEE. The CDR3 is made up of 16 amino acids. The V end was cut by 0 bases, the J end by 0 bases, with 9 bases between. CDR3 region: CASSVAWAANTGELFF. CDR3 DNA: TGTGCCAGCAGCGTAGCTTGGGCCGCGAACACCGGGGAGCTGTTTTTT.

Only a few counts were recorded for this clone. V usage is TRBV7-2 and J usage is TRBJ1-5, with no clear D. Trimming removed 5 bases from V and 0 bases from J, with 11 bases in between. There are 15 residues in the CDR3. Looked up from germline, CDR1 is SGHTA and CDR2 is FQGNSA. CDR3 amino acids: CASSHNPNSNQPQHF. The DNA for the CDR3 is TGTGCCAGCAGCCATAACCCGAATAGCAATCAGCCCCAGCATTTT.

This chain uses TRBV19 with TRBJ2-3; 7 positions match TRBD1. The V gene's germline CDR1 is LNHDA and CDR2 SQIVND (reference sequence). V dropped 6 bases and J dropped 3; count of bases not matched to a gene: 6. The CDR3 is made up of 14 amino acids. The CDR3 DNA follows: TGTGCCAGTAGCCGACAGGGAATTACAGATACGCAGTATTTT. Protein sequence: CASSRQGITDTQYF.

The chain uses TRBV2 and TRBJ1-3; D remains ambiguous. Trimming removed 3 bases from V and 1 base from J, with 7 bases in between. The CDR3 runs to 14 residues. Germline CDR1 reads SNHLY; CDR2 reads FYNNEI. CDR3 in amino acids: CASSDTTSGNTIYF. The CDR3 DNA reads TGTGCCAGCAGTGATACCACTTCTGGAAACACCATATATTTT.

This chain links TRBV5-5 with TRBJ1-6; possibly TRBD1 for D (6 bases). The CDR3 has 15 amino acids. CDR1 is SGHKS and CDR2 is YYEKEE in the germline V gene (reference sequence). Trimming took off 5 bases at V and 0 bases at J, with 9 bases between the two ends. CDR3 protein: CASRTGSSYNSPLHF. The CDR3 DNA is TGTGCCAGCAGAACAGGGAGCTCCTATAATTCACCCCTCCACTTT.